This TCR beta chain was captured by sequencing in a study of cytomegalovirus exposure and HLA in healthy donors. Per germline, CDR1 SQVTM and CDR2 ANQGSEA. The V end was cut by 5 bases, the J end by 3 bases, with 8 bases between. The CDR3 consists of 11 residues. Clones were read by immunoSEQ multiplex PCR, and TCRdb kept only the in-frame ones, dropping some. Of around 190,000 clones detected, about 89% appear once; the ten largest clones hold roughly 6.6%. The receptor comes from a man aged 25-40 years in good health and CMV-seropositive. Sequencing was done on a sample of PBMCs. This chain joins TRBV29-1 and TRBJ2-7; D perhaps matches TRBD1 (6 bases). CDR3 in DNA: TGCAGCGTTCAACAGGGCTACGAGCAGTACTTC. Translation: CSVQQGYEQYF.